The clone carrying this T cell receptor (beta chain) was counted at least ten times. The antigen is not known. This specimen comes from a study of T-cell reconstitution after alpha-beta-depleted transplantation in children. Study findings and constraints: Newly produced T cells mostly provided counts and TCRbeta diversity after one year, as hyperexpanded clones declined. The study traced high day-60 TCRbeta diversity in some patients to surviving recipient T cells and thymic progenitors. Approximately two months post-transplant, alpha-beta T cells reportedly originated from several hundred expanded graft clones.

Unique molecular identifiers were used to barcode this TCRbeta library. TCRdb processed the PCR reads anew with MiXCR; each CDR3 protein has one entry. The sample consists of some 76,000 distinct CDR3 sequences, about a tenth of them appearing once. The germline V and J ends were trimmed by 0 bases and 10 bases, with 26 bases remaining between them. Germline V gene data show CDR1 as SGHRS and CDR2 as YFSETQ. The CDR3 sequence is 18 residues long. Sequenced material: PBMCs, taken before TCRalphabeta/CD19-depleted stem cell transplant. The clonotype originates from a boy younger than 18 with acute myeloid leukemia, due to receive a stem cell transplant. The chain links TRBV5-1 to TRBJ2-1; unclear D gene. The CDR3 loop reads CASSLAIPGGSHRIEQFF. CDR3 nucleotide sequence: TGCGCCAGCAGCTTGGCCATCCCGGGCGGATCCCACCGCATAGAGCAGTTCTTC.